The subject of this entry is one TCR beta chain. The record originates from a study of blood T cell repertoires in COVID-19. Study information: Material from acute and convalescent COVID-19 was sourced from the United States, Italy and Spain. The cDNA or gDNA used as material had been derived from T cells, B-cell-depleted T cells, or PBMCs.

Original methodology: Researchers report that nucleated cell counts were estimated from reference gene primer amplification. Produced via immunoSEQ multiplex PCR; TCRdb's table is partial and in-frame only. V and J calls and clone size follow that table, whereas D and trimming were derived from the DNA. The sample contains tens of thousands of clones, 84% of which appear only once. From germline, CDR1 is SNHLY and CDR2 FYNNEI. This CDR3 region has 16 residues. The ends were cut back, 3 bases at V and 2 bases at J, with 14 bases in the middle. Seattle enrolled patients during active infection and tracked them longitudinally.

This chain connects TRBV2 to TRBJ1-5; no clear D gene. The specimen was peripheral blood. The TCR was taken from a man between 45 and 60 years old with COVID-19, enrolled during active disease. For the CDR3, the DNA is TGTGCCAGCAGTGACTCGGGAAGGGCGCGCAATCAGCCCCAGCATTTT. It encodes CASSDSGRARNQPQHF.